One sample yielded the 2 T cell receptor beta chains listed below, sequenced in a study of CD8+CD57+ T cells in acquired aplastic anemia. Genomic DNA was employed as the template in profiling TCR beta VDJ and CDR3. TCRdb re-called the reads with MiXCR, one entry per CDR3 protein. The sample shows 200,000 to 250,000 distinct CDR3 sequences, around 32% of them seen only once. Sequencing was carried out using sorted CD4+, CD8+, or CD8+CD57+ T cells (not recorded which) from PBMCs. The receptor set was obtained from a human donor in good health, serving as a control.

This chain links TRBV20-1 with TRBJ1-6; tentative D call: TRBD1 (6 bases). The CDR3 has 20 amino acids. Trimming stripped 6 bases from V and 8 bases from J, with 35 bases between. Germline V gene sequence: CDR1 DFQATT, CDR2 SNEGSKA (reference sequence). Here the CDR3 reads CSALTSGIVRGGGMDSPLHF. For the CDR3, the DNA is TGCAGTGCGCTGACTAGCGGGATTGTACGAGGGGGGGGTATGGATTCACCCCTCCACTTT.

The V gene is TRBV3-1, the J gene TRBJ2-1; D might be TRBD2 (5 bases). There are 14 residues in the CDR3. The ends were cut back, 7 bases at V and 4 bases at J, with 14 bases in the middle. Germline CDR1 LGHDT, CDR2 YNNKEL (reference sequence). The CDR3 loop reads CASTRGRGYNEQFF. The CDR3 bases are TGTGCCAGCACTCGCGGGCGAGGTTACAATGAGCAGTTCTTC.